These 20 T cell receptor beta chains share one sample of origin, sequenced in a study of blood T cell repertoires in COVID-19 (dated by TCRdb to 2018 to 2021). The protocol used for the library was the immunoSEQ multiplex PCR assay. Held by TCRdb, this immuneACCESS table contains in-frame sequences only and omits some clones. Under half of the omission traces to an unresolved V gene where checked; the cause of the rest is unknown. The sample table holds some 150,000 clones, of which approximately 83% were seen once. The ten largest clones take up roughly 1.6% of the sample. Material: peripheral blood. All receptors derive from a human donor in a cohort sampled during active COVID-19.

This clone was observed a few times. The CDR3 spells CASSEQGGETQYF. The CDR3 DNA is TGTGCCAGTAGTGAACAGGGTGGGGAGACCCAGTACTTC. This chain uses TRBV19 with TRBJ2-5, with a weak D call TRBD1 (6 bases). Trimming removed 5 bases at V and 5 bases at J, with 12 bases between. Germline values: CDR1 LNHDA, CDR2 SQIVND (reference sequence). The CDR3 has 13 residues.

The chain recombines TRBV6-5 with TRBJ1-1; no firm D call. Trimming took 7 bases from V and 1 from J, leaving 10 bases between them. The V gene's germline CDR1 is MNHEY and CDR2 SVGAGI. CDR3 size: 13 residues. The CDR3 here is CASTLTRNTEAFF. The CDR3 region has the DNA TGTGCCAGCACCCTTACACGGAACACTGAAGCTTTCTTT.

The chain recombines TRBV11-2 with TRBJ1-5, with TRBD1 identical over 9 bases. CDR1 SGHAT and CDR2 FQNNGV come from the germline V gene. Germline trimming cut 3 bases from V and 3 bases from J; bases unmatched to any gene: 3. There are 15 residues in the CDR3. CDR3 bases: TGTGCCAGCAGCTTGGGACAGGGATCCAATCAGCCCCAGCATTTT. Protein sequence: CASSLGQGSNQPQHF.

The rearrangement joins TRBV14 to TRBJ2-6, with TRBD1 matching 7 bases. The CDR3 runs 15 residues. J was trimmed by 2 bases and V by 6 bases; bases with no gene match: 4. The germline V gene encodes CDR1 SGHDN and CDR2 FVKESK. The CDR3 sequence: CASRPTGAGANVLTF. CDR3 coding DNA: TGTGCCAGCAGGCCTACAGGGGCTGGGGCCAACGTCCTGACTTTC.

The rearrangement joins TRBV18 to TRBJ1-2; 8 positions agree with TRBD1. The trim removed 3 bases at V and 5 bases at J, leaving 32 bases unmatched. The CDR3 is 23 amino acids. Germline values: CDR1 KGHSH, CDR2 LQKENI. The CDR3 region is CASSPPPVLPFSGRTGTHYGYTF. CDR3 DNA sequence: TGTGCCAGCTCACCCCCTCCAGTGTTGCCATTTTCGGGACGGACAGGGACACATTATGGCTACACCTTC.

This clone was observed a few times. The rearrangement joins TRBV27 to TRBJ2-2; tentative D call: TRBD2 (6 bases). CDR1 MNHEY and CDR2 SMNVEV come from the germline V gene (reference sequence). This CDR3 has 16 amino acids. V was clipped by 5 bases and J by 4 bases, with 17 bases between them. In DNA form, the CDR3 reads TGTGCCAGCAGTCCCCCGGCGGGAAGGAGCACCGGGGAGCTGTTTTTT. Protein product: CASSPPAGRSTGELFF.

Only one count was recorded for this clone. V gene TRBV19 combines with J gene TRBJ2-2; 9 bases align to TRBD2. With 5 bases clipped from V and 0 bases from J, the junction kept 4 bases outside the gene matches. The CDR3 consists of 16 residues. The germline V gene encodes CDR1 LNHDA and CDR2 SQIVND (reference sequence). The CDR3 DNA reads TGTGCCAGTAGTCTGTTAGCGGGAGCGAACACCGGGGAGCTGTTTTTT. Translation: CASSLLAGANTGELFF.

This clone was seen a single time. The rearrangement uses TRBV27 and TRBJ2-1, with TRBD1 matching 10 bases. Germline CDR1 MNHEY, CDR2 SMNVEV (reference sequence). The CDR3 has 16 amino acids. The V gene end was trimmed by 2 bases and the J gene end by 7 bases; junction bases not matched to a gene: 8. The CDR3 DNA is TGTGCCAGCAGTTTACGAGGGACAGGGGTTCTGAATGAGCAGTTCTTC. Translation: CASSLRGTGVLNEQFF.

The V and J genes are TRBV7-8 and TRBJ2-3; 8 bases match TRBD2. This CDR3 contains 17 residues. CDR1 and CDR2 from the germline V gene are SGHVS and FQNEAQ. V lost 4 bases to trimming and J lost 1 base; unmatched junction nucleotides: 10. CDR3 amino acids: CASSSSLAGGGTDTQYF. CDR3 bases: TGTGCCAGCAGCTCCAGCCTAGCGGGCGGGGGCACAGATACGCAGTATTTT.

The rearrangement joins TRBV2 to TRBJ1-3, with D possibly being TRBD1 (5 bases). The CDR3 extends over 14 amino acids. The V and J ends lost 5 bases and 0 bases respectively, with 8 bases between them. Germline V lookup: CDR1 SNHLY, CDR2 FYNNEI. The CDR3 here is CASSLGLSGNTIYF. Here the CDR3 DNA reads TGTGCCAGCAGTTTGGGGCTCTCTGGAAACACCATATATTTT.

The rearrangement uses TRBV6-6 and TRBJ2-7, with 8 bases identical to TRBD2. The V segment lost 5 bases and the J segment 7 bases; nucleotides outside the gene matches: 13. CDR1 is MNHNY and CDR2 is SVGAGI in the germline V gene (reference sequence). The CDR3 sequence is 15 residues long. The CDR3 loop reads CASSRPGTRLGEQYF. The CDR3 DNA follows: TGTGCCAGCAGTCGCCCCGGGACTAGGCTGGGTGAGCAGTACTTC.

This clone was observed once. This sequence joins TRBV4-2 and TRBJ1-3; D may be TRBD1 (5 bases). There are 17 residues in the CDR3. V lost 3 bases and J lost 0, with 15 bases in between. Germline CDR1 reads LGHNA; CDR2 reads YNFKEQ. For the CDR3, the DNA is TGTGCCAGCAGCCAGATGGTTTCAGGGTTCTCTGGAAACACCATATATTTT. The encoded protein is CASSQMVSGFSGNTIYF.

The chain uses TRBV19 and TRBJ2-7; 8 bases map to TRBD1. This CDR3 region has 14 residues. Germline assignment: CDR1 LNHDA and CDR2 SQIVND (reference sequence). The V and J ends lost 4 bases and 3 bases, in that order; junction bases with no gene match: 5. This CDR3 reads CASSTTGVFYEQYF. The CDR3 DNA reads as TGTGCCAGTAGTACGACAGGGGTTTTCTACGAGCAGTACTTC.

The chain uses TRBV7-6 and TRBJ1-3, with D possibly TRBD1 on 5 matching bases. Germline V CDR1 and CDR2: SGHVS, FNYEAQ. V was shortened by 2 bases and J by 8 bases, with 16 bases between the two germline ends. CDR3 length equals 15 residues. The CDR3 is CASSLRGGGGDTIYF. The CDR3 nucleotides are TGTGCCAGCAGCTTACGAGGTGGGGGAGGAGACACCATATATTTT.

V and J are TRBV11-2 and TRBJ2-1, with D possibly TRBD2 on 5 matching bases. V was shortened by 3 bases and J by 3 bases, with 18 bases between the two germline ends. Germline CDR1 SGHAT, CDR2 FQNNGV. CDR3 length: 17 residues. DNA for the CDR3: TGTGCCAGCAGCTTTAGGACGAGGGTATGGGGCTACAATGAGCAGTTCTTC. It is translated as CASSFRTRVWGYNEQFF.

This chain links TRBV5-6 with TRBJ1-1; D uncertain. Trimming took off 3 bases at V and 6 bases at J, with 6 bases between the two ends. The CDR3 is made up of 11 amino acids. The germline CDR1 and CDR2 sequences are SGHDT and YYEEEE. Here the CDR3 DNA reads TGTGCCAGCAGCTACCGGGCTGAAGCTTTCTTT. It is translated as CASSYRAEAFF.

The chain links TRBV11-2 to TRBJ2-1; D gene ambiguous. Germline V gives CDR1 SGHAT, CDR2 FQNNGV. This CDR3 is 16 amino acids long. Deletions cut 1 base from V and 0 bases from J, with 10 bases between. The DNA for the CDR3 is TGTGCCAGCAGCTTAGTATACAGTAGCTCCTACAATGAGCAGTTCTTC. It is translated as CASSLVYSSSYNEQFF.

This clone has a count of ten or more. The chain carries TRBV28 and TRBJ1-1; 10 bases fit TRBD1. After removal of 4 bases from V and 0 bases from J, the junction contained 14 bases not matched to a gene. The CDR3 loop spans 19 amino acids. The germline V gene has CDR1 MDHEN and CDR2 SYDVKM. The CDR3 bases are TGTGCCAGCAGTTCCCCCGAGGGACAGGGGAGATTCATGAACACTGAAGCTTTCTTT. As protein: CASSSPEGQGRFMNTEAFF.

V is TRBV28 and J is TRBJ2-1, with TRBD2 matching 9 bases. The CDR3 has 17 amino acids. The germline CDR1 and CDR2 sequences are MDHEN and SYDVKM. V shed 6 bases, J shed 9 bases, and the junction held 18 bases outside the gene matches. Written as DNA, the CDR3 is TGTGCCAGCAGCAGATACGGGGGAAGCGGGAGGAGGCGTGAGCAGTTCTTC. As protein: CASSRYGGSGRRREQFF. The variable domain in full, with the rest retrieved from reference TRBV28 and TRBJ2-1, is DVKVTQSSRYLVKRTGEKVFLECVQDMDHENMFWYRQDPGLGLRLIYFSYDVKMKEKGDIPEGYSVSREKKERFSLILESASTNQTSMYLCASSRYGGSGRRREQFFGPGTRLTVL.

This chain connects TRBV19 to TRBJ2-2; TRBD2 aligns across 15 bases. This CDR3 is 16 amino acids long. Per the germline V gene, CDR1 is LNHDA and CDR2 is SQIVND (reference sequence). The J segment lost 6 bases and the V segment lost 6 bases, leaving 5 bases of the junction unmatched. Here the CDR3 DNA reads TGTGCCAGTAGGCCTGGACTAGCGGGAGGGCCCGGGGAGCTGTTTTTT. Protein sequence: CASRPGLAGGPGELFF.